This is a list of T cell receptor beta chains from one sample in a study of T-cell reconstitution after alpha-beta-depleted transplantation in children. From the PCR reads, TCRdb called clonotypes with MiXCR, one entry per CDR3 protein. The table records about 110,000 distinct CDR3 sequences, approximately 6.6% of them present only once. Sequencing was performed on PBMCs, mostly from graft donor cells, taken 360 days after TCRalphabeta/CD19-depleted stem cell transplant. The receptors were sampled from a male patient under 10 years old who had a stem cell transplant for acute lymphoblastic leukemia, so the T cells may come from the graft donor. CDR3s include the opening cysteine and the closing phenylalanine or tryptophan. Each record gives: CDR3 DNA, CDR3 protein, D gene, clone size, J gene, V gene. A D gene is named only where the DNA matches it firmly. The size of a clone is reported for some rows only, either as once, few or many, or as a class for expanded clones.

CDR3 DNA: TGTGCCAGCAGTTACGCGTCCGCCGGGGAGCAGTACTTC
CDR3 protein: CASSYASAGEQYF
D gene: .
clone size: few
J gene: TRBJ2-7
V gene: TRBV6-5

CDR3 DNA: TGCAGTGCCAACCCTCTCCCCTCAGGTTCCTACGAGCAGTACTTC
CDR3 protein: CSANPLPSGSYEQYF
D gene: .
clone size: .
J gene: TRBJ2-7
V gene: TRBV20-1

CDR3 DNA: TGTGCCAGCAGCTCTACTAGCGGGGGGTCCTACTTC
CDR3 protein: CASSSTSGGSYF
D gene: TRBD2
clone size: many
J gene: TRBJ2-7
V gene: TRBV7-2

CDR3 DNA: TGTGCCAGCAGCCTGGGACTAGCGGGGTACGAGCAGTACTTC
CDR3 protein: CASSLGLAGYEQYF
D gene: TRBD2
clone size: many
J gene: TRBJ2-7
V gene: TRBV7-9

CDR3 DNA: TGTGCCAGCAGCTTACCCCCATATGGAGGGGGCAATCAGCCCCAGCATTTT
CDR3 protein: CASSLPPYGGGNQPQHF
D gene: .
clone size: many
J gene: TRBJ1-5
V gene: TRBV7-3

CDR3 DNA: TGCGCCAGCAGCCAAGAGGTCAGCGGGAATAGGGAAAATGAGCAGTTCTTC
CDR3 protein: CASSQEVSGNRENEQFF
D gene: TRBD2
clone size: .
J gene: TRBJ2-1
V gene: TRBV4-3

CDR3 DNA: TGTGCCAGCAGAAGTACTCAGGGGACCTACAATGAGCAGTTCTTC
CDR3 protein: CASRSTQGTYNEQFF
D gene: .
clone size: many
J gene: TRBJ2-1
V gene: TRBV6-2/TRBV6-3

CDR3 DNA: TGCGCCAGCACCCGGGGGGCCTCCACAGATACGCAGTATTTT
CDR3 protein: CASTRGASTDTQYF
D gene: .
clone size: many
J gene: TRBJ2-3
V gene: TRBV10-2

CDR3 DNA: TGCGCCAGCAGCCAATCCGGGGAGCTGTTTTTT
CDR3 protein: CASSQSGELFF
D gene: .
clone size: .
J gene: TRBJ2-2
V gene: TRBV4-1

CDR3 DNA: TGTGCCAGCAGGGGACAAACCAATGAAAAACTGTTTTTT
CDR3 protein: CASRGQTNEKLFF
D gene: .
clone size: many
J gene: TRBJ1-4
V gene: TRBV2

CDR3 DNA: TGTGCCAGTAGTATGGCAGGGTACGAGCAGTACTTC
CDR3 protein: CASSMAGYEQYF
D gene: .
clone size: .
J gene: TRBJ2-7
V gene: TRBV19

CDR3 DNA: TGTGCCAGCAGCCACCCTTTCGGAACTGAAGCTTTCTTT
CDR3 protein: CASSHPFGTEAFF
D gene: .
clone size: .
J gene: TRBJ1-1
V gene: TRBV7-2

CDR3 DNA: TGCGCCAGCAGCTTGGGAGGGGTACCCGAAGCTTTCTTT
CDR3 protein: CASSLGGVPEAFF
D gene: .
clone size: few
J gene: TRBJ1-1
V gene: TRBV5-1

CDR3 DNA: TGTGCCACCAGTGATTTTCAGTCCGGGACGACCCTCTACGAGCAGTACTTC
CDR3 protein: CATSDFQSGTTLYEQYF
D gene: .
clone size: many
J gene: TRBJ2-7
V gene: TRBV24-1

CDR3 DNA: TGTGCCAGCTCACCACCTGAGGGGTACGAGCAGTACTTC
CDR3 protein: CASSPPEGYEQYF
D gene: .
clone size: few
J gene: TRBJ2-7
V gene: TRBV18

CDR3 DNA: TGTGCCTGGAGGGCCACCCCGAGCGAGCAGTACTTC
CDR3 protein: CAWRATPSEQYF
D gene: .
clone size: few
J gene: TRBJ2-7
V gene: TRBV30

CDR3 DNA: TGTGCCAGCAGCTTCTCAGCGGGAGGGCCTAGAGGCGGGGAGCTGTTTTTT
CDR3 protein: CASSFSAGGPRGGELFF
D gene: TRBD2
clone size: .
J gene: TRBJ2-2
V gene: TRBV7-3

CDR3 DNA: TGTGCCAGCAGCCACCGGGACAGGCGGTCCTACGAGCAGTACTTC
CDR3 protein: CASSHRDRRSYEQYF
D gene: TRBD1
clone size: many
J gene: TRBJ2-7
V gene: TRBV7-9

CDR3 DNA: TGTGCCAGCAGTCCCCCAGCGGGAGGGGCACTGACCCAGTACTTC
CDR3 protein: CASSPPAGGALTQYF
D gene: TRBD2
clone size: few
J gene: TRBJ2-5
V gene: TRBV28

CDR3 DNA: TGTGCCAGCAGCCCGCCGGCAGGGACAGGTGCAGAGACCCAGTACTTC
CDR3 protein: CASSPPAGTGAETQYF
D gene: TRBD1
clone size: few
J gene: TRBJ2-5
V gene: TRBV7-2